The 14 T cell receptor beta chains presented below share a single source sample, sequenced in a study of CD8 T cells in Susac syndrome. The RNA, roughly 0.45 to 1 ug, was put through reverse transcription using random hexamers. From the immunoSEQ multiplex PCR reads, TCRdb called clonotypes with MiXCR, one entry per CDR3 protein. The sample has more than 150,000 distinct CDR3 sequences; approximately 95% are singletons. The sequencing sample was made of CD8+ T cells from PBMCs. These receptor sequences come from a human donor with Susac syndrome.

The chain couples TRBV9 to TRBJ2-1, with a tentative D call TRBD2 (6 bases). This CDR3 has 15 amino acids. The V end was cut by 0 bases, the J end by 6 bases, with 13 bases between. From germline, CDR1 is SGDLS and CDR2 YYNGEE. The CDR3 loop is CASSVEASDFNEQFF. CDR3 DNA sequence: TGTGCCAGCAGCGTAGAGGCTAGCGATTTCAATGAGCAGTTCTTC.

In DNA, the CDR3 is TGTGCCAGCAGTGCAGGGCCTAACTCCTACGAGCAGTACTTC. It is translated as CASSAGPNSYEQYF. The chain employs TRBV12-3 or TRBV12-4 and TRBJ2-7; weak D call: TRBD1 (5 bases). CDR3 size: 14 residues. V lost 5 bases and J 0 bases, leaving 11 bases between the germline ends.

The J gene is TRBJ1-1, the V gene TRBV12-3 or TRBV12-4, with D unresolved. V was shortened by 0 bases and J by 1 base, with 15 bases between the two germline ends. CDR3 length equals 17 residues. CDR3 region: CASSLATTTEGNTEAFF. The DNA for the CDR3 is TGTGCCAGCAGTTTAGCCACAACCACGGAGGGGAACACTGAAGCTTTCTTT.

The genes are TRBV7-3 and TRBJ2-7; TRBD2 agrees at 9 bases. Germline V gives CDR1 SGHTA, CDR2 FQGTGA. V lost 5 bases to trimming and J lost 6 bases; unmatched junction nucleotides: 17. The CDR3 extends over 17 amino acids. Written as DNA, the CDR3 is TGTGCCAGCAGCCCTCGTAGTAGCGGGGGTTCCCACAGCGAGCAGTACTTC. Amino acids: CASSPRSSGGSHSEQYF.

The CDR3 nucleotides read TGTGCCAGCAGCGTAGGCGGGCGGGGGGCCTACAATGAGCAGTTCTTC. It translates to CASSVGGRGAYNEQFF. The chain joins TRBV9 to TRBJ2-1; 8 bases align to TRBD2. CDR3 length equals 16 residues. Germline V gene lookup returns CDR1 SGDLS and CDR2 YYNGEE. J was trimmed by 2 bases and V by 0 bases; bases with no gene match: 4. The complete variable domain, with remaining parts taken from reference TRBV9 and TRBJ2-1, reads DSGVTQTPKHLITATGQRVTLRCSPRSGDLSVYWYQQSLDQGLQFLIQYYNGEERAKGNILERFSAQQFPDLHSELNLSSLELGDSALYFCASSVGGRGAYNEQFFGPGTRLTVL.

The V and J genes are TRBV27 and TRBJ1-1; 9 bases are shared with TRBD1. Germline V lookup: CDR1 MNHEY, CDR2 SMNVEV (reference sequence). The CDR3 covers 14 residues. Losses at the gene ends were 5 bases for V and 4 bases for J; bases not matched to a gene: 5. The CDR3 spells CASSRLTGGTEAFF. The DNA for the CDR3 is TGTGCCAGCAGTCGCCTGACAGGGGGCACTGAAGCTTTCTTT.

V and J are TRBV29-1 and TRBJ1-4, with D perhaps TRBD1 (6 bases). Germline CDR1 reads SQVTM; CDR2 reads ANQGSEA. Trimming removed 7 bases at V and 7 bases at J, with 19 bases between. CDR3 size: 14 residues. CDR3 sequence (DNA): TGCAGCGCACAACAGGGATCTGTAACTGAAAAACTGTTTTTT. This codes for CSAQQGSVTEKLFF.

The rearrangement uses TRBV7-8 and TRBJ2-4, with 12 bases identical to TRBD1. The CDR3 covers 21 residues. Trimming took 5 bases from V and 0 from J; bases not matched to a gene: 17. The V gene's germline CDR1 is SGHVS and CDR2 FQNEAQ. The CDR3 sequence: CASSPTGPGQGAVKAKNIQYF. CDR3 DNA sequence: TGTGCCAGCAGCCCCACGGGACCGGGACAGGGGGCCGTGAAAGCCAAAAACATTCAGTACTTC.

This chain joins TRBV29-1 and TRBJ1-2; the match to TRBD1 covers 8 bases. J was trimmed by 3 bases and V by 6 bases; bases with no gene match: 6. The V gene's germline CDR1 is SQVTM and CDR2 ANQGSEA. The CDR3 runs to 13 residues. The DNA of the CDR3 is TGCAGCGTCCCGGGACAGGCATACTATGGCTACACCTTC. It yields the protein CSVPGQAYYGYTF.

This rearrangement joins TRBV4-1 to TRBJ2-6; D might be TRBD1 (6 bases). With 3 bases removed from V and 0 bases from J, the gap between germline ends came to 15 bases. The CDR3 is 18 amino acids. Germline CDR1 and CDR2: MGHRA and YSYEKL. The CDR3, as DNA: TGCGCCAGCAGCCAGCTGACAGGTCGGAGCTCTGGGGCCAACGTCCTGACTTTC. It specifies CASSQLTGRSSGANVLTF.

This chain uses TRBV12-3 or TRBV12-4 with TRBJ2-1; D may be TRBD2 (6 bases). CDR3 length equals 14 residues. V was trimmed by 4 bases and J by 6 bases, leaving 13 bases between them. The CDR3 is CASSSETSLNEQFF. DNA for the CDR3: TGTGCCAGCAGTTCCGAGACTAGTCTCAATGAGCAGTTCTTC.

The chain couples TRBV10-2 to TRBJ2-3; possible D gene TRBD2, 5 bases. Germline V gives CDR1 WSHSY, CDR2 SAAADI. The V gene lost 9 bases and the J gene lost 2 bases, with 15 bases spanning the gap. The length of the CDR3 is 14 residues. The CDR3 DNA reads TGCGCCAGTGGTGCGGGCGGGTCCACAGATACGCAGTATTTT. It translates to CASGAGGSTDTQYF.

This chain uses TRBV11-2 with TRBJ2-2; possible D gene TRBD1, 5 bases. The CDR3 totals 14 residues. Looked up from germline, CDR1 is SGHAT and CDR2 is FQNNGV. Trimming removed 7 bases at V and 2 bases at J, with 11 bases between. The CDR3 DNA is TGTGCCAGCACCGACAGCTTAAACACCGGGGAGCTGTTTTTT. It encodes CASTDSLNTGELFF.

This sequence joins TRBV3-1 and TRBJ1-5, with D perhaps matching TRBD1 (5 bases). The CDR3 contains 15 residues. Trimming shortened V by 0 bases and J by 7 bases, and 13 bases separated the two germline ends. Germline-derived CDR1 and CDR2 are LGHDT and YNNKEL (reference sequence). The CDR3 DNA sequence: TGTGCCAGCAGCCAAGATACGGCAGGGAAACAGCCCCAGCATTTT. Its protein product is CASSQDTAGKQPQHF.